This paragraph reports one T cell receptor beta chain. What it binds is unknown. As for time point: healthy volunteer bleed at 6 weeks. Total RNA was isolated from unfractionated whole blood. These data are taken from a study of human T cells and chemical hapten exposure. Study in general: Slight differences in pooled library volume were the main source of varying TCR yields across samples.

Library preparation tagged each individual cDNA molecule with a unique molecular identifier. TCRdb reprocessed the RACE reads with MiXCR, giving one entry per CDR3 protein. This table holds roughly 80,000 distinct CDR3 sequences, 8.6% found once. Germline loops: CDR1 LGHNA, CDR2 YSLEER. The CDR3 has 19 amino acids. V lost 1 base to trimming and J lost 0 bases, with 16 bases between them. Broader study findings: TCRs at high frequency, those above 1 in 1000, did not change with DPC sensitization.

The sequence was collected from a female donor in good health. Some clones in this sample may be carry-over from other donors' samples. The sequenced sample consisted of whole blood. This chain links TRBV4-3 with TRBJ2-6; no clear D gene. DNA for the CDR3: TGCGCCAGCAGCCAAGGGTCCCGGCGTCGGAACTCTGGGGCCAACGTCCTGACTTTC. Translated: CASSQGSRRRNSGANVLTF.